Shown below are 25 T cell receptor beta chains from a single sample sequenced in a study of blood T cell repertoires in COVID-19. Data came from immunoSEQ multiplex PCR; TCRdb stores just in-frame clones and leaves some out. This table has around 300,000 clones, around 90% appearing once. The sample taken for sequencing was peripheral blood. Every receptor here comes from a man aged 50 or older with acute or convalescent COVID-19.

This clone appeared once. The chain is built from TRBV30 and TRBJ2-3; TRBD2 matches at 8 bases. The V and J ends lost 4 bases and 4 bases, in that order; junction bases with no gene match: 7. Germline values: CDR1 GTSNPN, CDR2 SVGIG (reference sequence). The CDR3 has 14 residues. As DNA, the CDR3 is TGTGCCTGGACAAGGACAGCGGGAGCAGATACGCAGTATTTT. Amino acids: CAWTRTAGADTQYF.

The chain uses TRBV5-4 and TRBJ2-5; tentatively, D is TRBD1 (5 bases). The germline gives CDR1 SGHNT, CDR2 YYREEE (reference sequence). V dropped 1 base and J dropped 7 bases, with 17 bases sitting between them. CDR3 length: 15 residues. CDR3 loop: CASSLKGSDIGTQYF. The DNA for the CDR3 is TGTGCCAGCAGCTTGAAGGGGTCCGATATAGGGACCCAGTACTTC.

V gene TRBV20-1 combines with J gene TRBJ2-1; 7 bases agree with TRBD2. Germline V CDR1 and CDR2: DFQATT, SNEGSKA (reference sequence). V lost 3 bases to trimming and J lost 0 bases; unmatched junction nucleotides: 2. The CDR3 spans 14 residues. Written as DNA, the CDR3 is TGCAGTGCTAGTTGGGGGGGCTCCTACAATGAGCAGTTCTTC. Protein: CSASWGGSYNEQFF.

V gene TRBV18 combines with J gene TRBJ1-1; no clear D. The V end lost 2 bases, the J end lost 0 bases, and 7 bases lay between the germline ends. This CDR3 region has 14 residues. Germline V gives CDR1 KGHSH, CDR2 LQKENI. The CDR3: CASSPIAMNTEAFF. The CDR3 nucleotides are TGTGCCAGCTCACCAATAGCAATGAACACTGAAGCTTTCTTT.

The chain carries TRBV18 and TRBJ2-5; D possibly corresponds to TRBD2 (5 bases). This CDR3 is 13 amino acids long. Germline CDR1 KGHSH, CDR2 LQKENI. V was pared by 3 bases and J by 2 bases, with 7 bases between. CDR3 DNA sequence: TGTGCCAGCTCACCGACGGGGCAAGAGACCCAGTACTTC. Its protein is CASSPTGQETQYF.

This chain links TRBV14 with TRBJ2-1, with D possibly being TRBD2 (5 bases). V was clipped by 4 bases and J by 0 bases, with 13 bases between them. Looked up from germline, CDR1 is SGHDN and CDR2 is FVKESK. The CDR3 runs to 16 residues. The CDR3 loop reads CASSRVPGSSYNEQFF. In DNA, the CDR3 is TGTGCCAGCAGCCGAGTCCCGGGGAGCTCCTACAATGAGCAGTTCTTC.

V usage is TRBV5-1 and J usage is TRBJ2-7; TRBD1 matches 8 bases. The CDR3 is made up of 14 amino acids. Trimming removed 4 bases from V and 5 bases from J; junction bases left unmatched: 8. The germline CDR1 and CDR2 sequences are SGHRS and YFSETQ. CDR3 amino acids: CASSTGQGWDEQYF. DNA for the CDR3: TGCGCCAGCAGCACCGGACAGGGATGGGACGAGCAGTACTTC.

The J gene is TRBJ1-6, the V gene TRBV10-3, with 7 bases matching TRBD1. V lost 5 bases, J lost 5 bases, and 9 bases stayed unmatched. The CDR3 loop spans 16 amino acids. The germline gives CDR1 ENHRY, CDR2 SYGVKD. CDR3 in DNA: TGTGCCATCAGTCTTCGGCCGGGACAGAATAATTCACCCCTCCACTTT. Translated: CAISLRPGQNNSPLHF.

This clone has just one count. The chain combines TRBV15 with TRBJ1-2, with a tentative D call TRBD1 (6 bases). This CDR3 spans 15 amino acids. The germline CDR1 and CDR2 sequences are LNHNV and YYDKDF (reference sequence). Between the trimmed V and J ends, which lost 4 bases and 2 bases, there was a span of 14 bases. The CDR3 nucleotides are TGTGCCACCAGCACCCGCACGGGACAAAACTATGGCTACACCTTC. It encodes CATSTRTGQNYGYTF.

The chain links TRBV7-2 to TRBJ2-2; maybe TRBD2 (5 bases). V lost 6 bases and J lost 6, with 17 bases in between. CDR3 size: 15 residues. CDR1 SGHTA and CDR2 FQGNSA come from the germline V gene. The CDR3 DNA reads TGTGCCAGCAGACTCGGACTCCTAAGTCCCGGGGAGCTGTTTTTT. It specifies CASRLGLLSPGELFF.

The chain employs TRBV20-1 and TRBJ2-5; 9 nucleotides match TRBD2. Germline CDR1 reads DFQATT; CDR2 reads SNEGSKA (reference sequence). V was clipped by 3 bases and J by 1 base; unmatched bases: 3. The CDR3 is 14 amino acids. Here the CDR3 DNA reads TGCAGTGCTAGTGCGACTAGCGGCCAAGAGACCCAGTACTTC. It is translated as CSASATSGQETQYF.

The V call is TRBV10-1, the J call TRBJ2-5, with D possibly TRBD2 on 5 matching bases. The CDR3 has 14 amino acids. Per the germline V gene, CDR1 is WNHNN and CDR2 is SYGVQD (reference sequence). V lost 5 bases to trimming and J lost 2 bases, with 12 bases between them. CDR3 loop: CASSRGRGQETQYF. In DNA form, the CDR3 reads TGCGCCAGCAGTAGAGGCAGAGGGCAAGAGACCCAGTACTTC.

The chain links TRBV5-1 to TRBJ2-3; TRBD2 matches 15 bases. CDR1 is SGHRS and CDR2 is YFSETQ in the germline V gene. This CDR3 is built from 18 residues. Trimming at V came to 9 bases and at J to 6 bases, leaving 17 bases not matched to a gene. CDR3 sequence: CATAKGLAGGTAADTQYF. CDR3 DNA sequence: TGCGCCACCGCTAAGGGACTAGCGGGGGGCACGGCTGCCGATACGCAGTATTTT.

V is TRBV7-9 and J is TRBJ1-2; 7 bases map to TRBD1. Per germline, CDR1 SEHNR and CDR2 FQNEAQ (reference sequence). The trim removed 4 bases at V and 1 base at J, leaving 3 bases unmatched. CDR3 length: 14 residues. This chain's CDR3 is CASSSGQVNYGYTF. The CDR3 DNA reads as TGTGCCAGCAGCTCTGGACAGGTTAACTATGGCTACACCTTC.

In DNA, the CDR3 is TGTGCCAGCAGATTTACAGGGGGAACTCTCTACGAGCAGTACTTC. As protein: CASRFTGGTLYEQYF. The chain uses TRBV6-5 and TRBJ2-7; TRBD1 aligns across 8 bases. V shed 6 bases and J 3 bases; nucleotides not matched to a gene: 10. The CDR3 spans 15 residues. The germline V gene encodes CDR1 MNHEY and CDR2 SVGAGI.

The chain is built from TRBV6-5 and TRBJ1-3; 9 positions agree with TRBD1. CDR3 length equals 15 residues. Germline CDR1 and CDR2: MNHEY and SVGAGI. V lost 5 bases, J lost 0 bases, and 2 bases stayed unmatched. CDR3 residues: CASSRDRASGNTIYF. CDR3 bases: TGTGCCAGCAGTCGGGACAGGGCCTCTGGAAACACCATATATTTT.

CDR3 residues: CATSDFTGPQHF. The CDR3 DNA is TGTGCCACCAGTGATTTTACAGGGCCCCAGCATTTT. The chain links TRBV24-1 to TRBJ1-5; a weak D match, TRBD1 (5 bases). The germline V gene has CDR1 KGHDR and CDR2 SFDVKD. The V end was cut by 1 base, the J end by 9 bases, with 6 bases between. This CDR3 region has 12 residues.

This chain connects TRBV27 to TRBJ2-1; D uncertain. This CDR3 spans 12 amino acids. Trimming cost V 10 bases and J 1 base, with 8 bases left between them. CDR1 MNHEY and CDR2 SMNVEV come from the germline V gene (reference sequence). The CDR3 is CAKSESYNEQFF. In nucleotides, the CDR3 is TGTGCCAAGAGTGAGTCCTACAATGAGCAGTTCTTC.

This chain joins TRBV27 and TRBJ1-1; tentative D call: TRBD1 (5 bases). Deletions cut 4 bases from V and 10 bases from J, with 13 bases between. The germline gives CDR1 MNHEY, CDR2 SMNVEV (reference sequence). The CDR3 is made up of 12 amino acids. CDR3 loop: CASSSGTDRAFF. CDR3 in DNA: TGTGCCAGCAGTTCTGGGACTGACCGAGCTTTCTTT.

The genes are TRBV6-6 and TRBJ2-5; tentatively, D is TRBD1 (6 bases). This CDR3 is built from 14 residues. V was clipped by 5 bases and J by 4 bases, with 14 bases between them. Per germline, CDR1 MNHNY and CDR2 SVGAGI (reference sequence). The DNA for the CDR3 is TGTGCCAGCAGTCCGGGACATTTGGGAGAGACCCAGTACTTC. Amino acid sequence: CASSPGHLGETQYF.

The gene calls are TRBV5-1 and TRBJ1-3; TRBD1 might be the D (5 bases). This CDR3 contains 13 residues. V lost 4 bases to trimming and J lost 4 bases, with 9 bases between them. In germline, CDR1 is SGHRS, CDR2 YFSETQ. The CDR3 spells CASSPDIGNTIYF. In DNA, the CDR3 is TGCGCCAGCAGCCCGGACATCGGAAACACCATATATTTT.

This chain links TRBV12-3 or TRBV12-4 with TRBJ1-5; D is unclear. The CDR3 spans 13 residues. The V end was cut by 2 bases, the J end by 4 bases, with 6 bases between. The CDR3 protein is CASSLLTNQPQHF. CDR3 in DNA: TGTGCCAGCAGTTTACTAACTAATCAGCCCCAGCATTTT.

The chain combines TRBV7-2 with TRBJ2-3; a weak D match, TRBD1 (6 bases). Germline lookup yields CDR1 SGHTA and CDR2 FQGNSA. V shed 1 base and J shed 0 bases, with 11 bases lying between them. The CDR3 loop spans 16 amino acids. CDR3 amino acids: CASSLVVTGSTDTQYF. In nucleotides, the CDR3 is TGTGCCAGCAGCTTAGTGGTGACAGGAAGCACAGATACGCAGTATTTT.

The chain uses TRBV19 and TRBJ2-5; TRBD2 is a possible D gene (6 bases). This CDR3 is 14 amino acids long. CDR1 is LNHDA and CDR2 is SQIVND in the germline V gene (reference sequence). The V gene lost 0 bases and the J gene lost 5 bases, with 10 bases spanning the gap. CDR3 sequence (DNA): TGTGCCAGTAGTATAGACGCTGGGGGGGAGACCCAGTACTTC. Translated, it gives CASSIDAGGETQYF. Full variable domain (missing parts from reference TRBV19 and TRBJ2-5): DGGITQSPKYLFRKEGQNVTLSCEQNLNHDAMYWYRQDPGQGLRLIYYSQIVNDFQKGDIAEGYSVSREKKESFPLTVTSAQKNPTAFYLCASSIDAGGETQYFGPGTRLLVL.

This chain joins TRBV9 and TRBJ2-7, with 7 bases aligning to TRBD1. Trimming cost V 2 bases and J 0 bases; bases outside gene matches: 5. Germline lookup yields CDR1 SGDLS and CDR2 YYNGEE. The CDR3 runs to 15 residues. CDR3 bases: TGTGCCAGCAGCGTCTCAGGGACAGTCTCCTACGAGCAGTACTTC. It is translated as CASSVSGTVSYEQYF.